This entry concerns a single T cell receptor (beta chain). This sample is drawn from a study of shared clonotypes between healthy human individuals. TCRdb's table, derived via immunoSEQ multiplex PCR, lists solely in-frame clones and lacks some. The sample lists more than 2 million clones; roughly 95% were seen once. The CDR3 loop spans 15 amino acids. Per the germline V gene, CDR1 is SGHTA and CDR2 is FQGTGA. V was clipped by 2 bases and J by 2 bases, with 12 bases between them. The chain is built from TRBV7-3 and TRBJ2-5; D is perhaps TRBD1 (6 bases). This receptor was obtained from a man aged 18 to 30 in good health. Sequenced: naive CD4+ T cells sorted from blood. As for subset: CD45RA+ positively selected. CDR3 amino acids: CASSLGGARQETQYF. Here the CDR3 DNA reads TGTGCCAGCAGCTTAGGGGGCGCGAGGCAAGAGACCCAGTACTTC.